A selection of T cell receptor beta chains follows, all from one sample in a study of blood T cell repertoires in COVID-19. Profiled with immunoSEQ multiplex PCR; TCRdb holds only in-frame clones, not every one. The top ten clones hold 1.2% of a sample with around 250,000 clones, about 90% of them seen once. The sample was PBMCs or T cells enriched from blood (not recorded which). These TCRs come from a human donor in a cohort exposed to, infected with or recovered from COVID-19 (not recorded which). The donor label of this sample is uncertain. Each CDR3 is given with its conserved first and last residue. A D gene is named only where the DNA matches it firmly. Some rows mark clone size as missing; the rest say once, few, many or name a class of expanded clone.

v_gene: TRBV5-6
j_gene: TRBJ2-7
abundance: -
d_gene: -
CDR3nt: TGTGCCAGCAGCCTCAGCCCGGGTACCGAGCAGTACTTC
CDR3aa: CASSLSPGTEQYF

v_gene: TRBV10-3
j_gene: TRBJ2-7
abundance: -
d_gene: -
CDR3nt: TGTGCCATCAGTGCGGTAGGGAGCGACGAGCAGTACTTC
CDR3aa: CAISAVGSDEQYF

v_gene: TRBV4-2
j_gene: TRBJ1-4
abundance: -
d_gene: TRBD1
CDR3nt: TGTGCCAGCAGCCCGCAGGCCCGACAGGGTAGTGAAAAACTGTTTTTT
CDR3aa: CASSPQARQGSEKLFF

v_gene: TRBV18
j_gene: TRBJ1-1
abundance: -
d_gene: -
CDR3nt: TGTGCCAGCTCACCAATAGGAGAGATGAACACTGAAGCTTTCTTT
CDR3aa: CASSPIGEMNTEAFF

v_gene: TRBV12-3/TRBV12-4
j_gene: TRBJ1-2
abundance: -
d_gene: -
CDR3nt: TGTGCCAGCAGTTTGGGAGACATCTATGGCTACACCTTC
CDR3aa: CASSLGDIYGYTF

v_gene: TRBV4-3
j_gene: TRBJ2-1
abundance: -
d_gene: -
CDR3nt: TGCGCCAGCAGCCAAGATGGTAGGCAGGGAACCTACAATGAGCAGTTCTTC
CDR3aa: CASSQDGRQGTYNEQFF

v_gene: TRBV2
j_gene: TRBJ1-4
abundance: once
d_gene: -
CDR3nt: TGTGCCAGCAGTCGTGACAGGATCACCAACATTAGACTGTTTTTT
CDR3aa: CASSRDRITNIRLFF

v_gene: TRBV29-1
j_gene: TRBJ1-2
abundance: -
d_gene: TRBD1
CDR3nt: TGCAGCGTTTTTCCCGGGACAGGGGACGGCTACACCTTC
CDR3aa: CSVFPGTGDGYTF

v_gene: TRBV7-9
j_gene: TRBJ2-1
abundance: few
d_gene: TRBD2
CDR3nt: TGTGCCAGCAGGGCCGGGACTAGCGGCTCCTACAATGAGCAGTTCTTC
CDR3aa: CASRAGTSGSYNEQFF

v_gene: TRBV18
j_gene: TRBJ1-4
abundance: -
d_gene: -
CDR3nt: TGTGCCAGCTCACCACAGGCAGGGACTAATGAAAAACTGTTTTTT
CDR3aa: CASSPQAGTNEKLFF

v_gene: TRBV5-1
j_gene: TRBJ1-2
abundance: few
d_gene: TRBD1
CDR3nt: TGCGCCAGCAGCTGGGGACAGGGAGGGTTGGACTATGGCTACACCTTC
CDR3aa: CASSWGQGGLDYGYTF

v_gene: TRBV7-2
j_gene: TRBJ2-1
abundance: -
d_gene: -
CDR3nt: TGTGCCAGCAGCACCCAGTCAGGGATCGGCTCCTACAATGAGCAGTTCTTC
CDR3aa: CASSTQSGIGSYNEQFF

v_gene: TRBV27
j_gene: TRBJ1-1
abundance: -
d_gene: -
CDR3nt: TGTGCCAGCAGTTTATCGCTGCCCCCTGCGTCTTTTGAAGCTTTCTTT
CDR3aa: CASSLSLPPASFEAFF

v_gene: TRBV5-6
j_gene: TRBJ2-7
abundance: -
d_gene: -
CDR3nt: TGTGCCAGCAGAAACTGGAGGCGGGGATCCTACGAGCAGTACTTC
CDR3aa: CASRNWRRGSYEQYF

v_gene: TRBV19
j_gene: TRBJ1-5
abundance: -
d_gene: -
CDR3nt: TGTGCCACCTCCAAGGCCAGGGGCAATCAGCCCCAGCATTTT
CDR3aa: CATSKARGNQPQHF

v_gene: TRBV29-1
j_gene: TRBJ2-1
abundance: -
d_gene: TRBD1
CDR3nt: TGCAGCGTTGTGGGGGACAGCGACAATGAGCAGTTCTTC
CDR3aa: CSVVGDSDNEQFF

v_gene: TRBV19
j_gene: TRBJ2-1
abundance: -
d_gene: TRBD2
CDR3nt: TGTGCCAGTACCCGCAGGGGGCTAGCGGGGGACGAGCAGTTCTTC
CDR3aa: CASTRRGLAGDEQFF

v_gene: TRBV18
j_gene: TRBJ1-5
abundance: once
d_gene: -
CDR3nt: TGTGCCAGCTCAAGTGGGGGGGATCAGCCCCAGCATTTT
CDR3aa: CASSSGGDQPQHF

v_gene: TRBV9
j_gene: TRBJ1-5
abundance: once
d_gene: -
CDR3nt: TGTGCCAGCAGCCCCCACATTAGCAATCAGCCCCAGCATTTT
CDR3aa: CASSPHISNQPQHF

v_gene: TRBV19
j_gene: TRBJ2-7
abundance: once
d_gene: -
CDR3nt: TGTGCCAGTAGTCCGGGACTCCCCTACGAGCAGTACTTC
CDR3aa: CASSPGLPYEQYF

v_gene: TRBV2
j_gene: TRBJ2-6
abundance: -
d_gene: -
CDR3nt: TGTGCCAGCGGGGGTAGGGGGTTCTACTCTGGGGCCAACGTCCTGACTTTC
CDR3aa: CASGGRGFYSGANVLTF

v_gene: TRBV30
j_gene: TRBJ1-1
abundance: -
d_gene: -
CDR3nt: TGTGCCTGGAGTGCTGGCGGAGCCACTTTCTTT
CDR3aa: CAWSAGGATFF

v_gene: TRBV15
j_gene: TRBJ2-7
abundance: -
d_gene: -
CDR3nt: TGTGCCACCAGCAGAAGCCCAGGGACACTGGGGTCCTACGAGCAGTACTTC
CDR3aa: CATSRSPGTLGSYEQYF

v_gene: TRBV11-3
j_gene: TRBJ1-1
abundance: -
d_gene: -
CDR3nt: TGTGCCAGCAGCTTTGGCAGAGGCACTGAAGCTTTCTTT
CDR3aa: CASSFGRGTEAFF

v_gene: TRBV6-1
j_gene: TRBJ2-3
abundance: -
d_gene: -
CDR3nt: TGTGCCAGCAGTGAAGCGGTCAGGAGGGCAGATACGCAGTATTTT
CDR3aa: CASSEAVRRADTQYF

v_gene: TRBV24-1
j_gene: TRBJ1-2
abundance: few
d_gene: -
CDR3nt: TGTGCCACGAGTGGACGGGACTATGGCTACACCTTC
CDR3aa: CATSGRDYGYTF

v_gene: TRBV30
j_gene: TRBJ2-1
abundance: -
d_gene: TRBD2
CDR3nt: TGTGCCTGGAGTCCCACGGGTCGCGGGGGGGCCTGGGGGCAGTTCTTC
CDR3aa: CAWSPTGRGGAWGQFF

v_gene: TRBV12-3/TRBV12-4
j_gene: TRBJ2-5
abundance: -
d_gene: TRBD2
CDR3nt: TGTGCCAGCAGACGGGGGGGCCTGGAGACCCAGTACTTC
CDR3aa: CASRRGGLETQYF

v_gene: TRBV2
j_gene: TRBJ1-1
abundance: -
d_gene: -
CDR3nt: TGTGCCAGCAGGGGCTCGAACACTGAAGCTTTCTTT
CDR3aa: CASRGSNTEAFF

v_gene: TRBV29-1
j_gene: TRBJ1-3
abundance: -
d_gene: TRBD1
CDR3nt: TGCAGCGTTGAAGACGGAACAGGGGGCAACACCATATATTTT
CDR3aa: CSVEDGTGGNTIYF